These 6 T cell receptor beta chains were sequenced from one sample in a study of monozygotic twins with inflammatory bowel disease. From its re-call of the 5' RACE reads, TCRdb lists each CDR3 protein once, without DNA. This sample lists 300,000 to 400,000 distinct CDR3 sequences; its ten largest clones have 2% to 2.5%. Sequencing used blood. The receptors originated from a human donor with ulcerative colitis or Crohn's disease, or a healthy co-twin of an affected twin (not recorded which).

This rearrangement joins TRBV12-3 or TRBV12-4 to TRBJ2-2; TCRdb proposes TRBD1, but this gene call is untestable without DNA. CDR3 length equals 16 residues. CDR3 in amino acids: CASNRPRQGVTGELFF.

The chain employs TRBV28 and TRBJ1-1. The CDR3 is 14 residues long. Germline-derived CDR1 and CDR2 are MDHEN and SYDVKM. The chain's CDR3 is CASPESGKNTEAFF. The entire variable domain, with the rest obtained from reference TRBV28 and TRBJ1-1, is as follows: DVKVTQSSRYLVKRTGEKVFLECVQDMDHENMFWYRQDPGLGLRLIYFSYDVKMKEKGDIPEGYSVSREKKERFSLILESASTNQTSMYLCASPESGKNTEAFFGQGTRLTVV.

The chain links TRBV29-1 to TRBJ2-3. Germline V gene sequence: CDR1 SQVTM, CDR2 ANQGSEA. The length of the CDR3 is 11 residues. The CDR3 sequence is CSVAYTDTQYF.

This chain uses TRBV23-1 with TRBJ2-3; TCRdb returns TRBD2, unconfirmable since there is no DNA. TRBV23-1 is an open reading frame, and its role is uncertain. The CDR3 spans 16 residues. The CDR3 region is CASRPTSLCPQDTQYF.

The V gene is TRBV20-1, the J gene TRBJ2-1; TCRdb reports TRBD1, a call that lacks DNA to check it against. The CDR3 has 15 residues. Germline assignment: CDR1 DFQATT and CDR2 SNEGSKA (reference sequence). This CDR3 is CSAPPPDRGGNEQFF.

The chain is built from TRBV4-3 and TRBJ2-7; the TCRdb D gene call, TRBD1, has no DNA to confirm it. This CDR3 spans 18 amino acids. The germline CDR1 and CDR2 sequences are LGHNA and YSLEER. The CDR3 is CASSQGYFPPDRAYEQYF.